This T cell receptor (beta chain) was captured by sequencing in a study of human T cells and chemical hapten exposure. Overall study results and limits: DPC sensitization produced no change in TCRs with frequency above 1 in 1000.

TCRdb reanalysed the RACE reads using MiXCR and keeps one entry per CDR3 protein. Of fewer than 85,000 distinct CDR3 sequences in the sample, 8.5% to 10% were seen once. The CDR3 spans 15 residues. Between the trimmed V and J ends, which lost 2 bases and 4 bases, there was a span of 12 bases. Germline assignment: CDR1 SEHNR and CDR2 FQNEAQ (reference sequence). The table lists this clonotype with a few counts. Antigen unknown. Described time point: healthy volunteer bleed at 6 weeks. Unfractionated whole blood served as the source for total RNA extraction. The sequenced sample consisted of whole blood. The sequence derives from a female donor in good health. Some clones in this sample may be carry-over from other donors' samples. The chain joins TRBV7-9 to TRBJ2-1, with D tentatively TRBD1 or TRBD2 (7 bases each). The CDR3 DNA is TGTGCCAGCAGCTTAATCCAGGGGGGGTACAATGAGCAGTTCTTC. Protein product: CASSLIQGGYNEQFF.